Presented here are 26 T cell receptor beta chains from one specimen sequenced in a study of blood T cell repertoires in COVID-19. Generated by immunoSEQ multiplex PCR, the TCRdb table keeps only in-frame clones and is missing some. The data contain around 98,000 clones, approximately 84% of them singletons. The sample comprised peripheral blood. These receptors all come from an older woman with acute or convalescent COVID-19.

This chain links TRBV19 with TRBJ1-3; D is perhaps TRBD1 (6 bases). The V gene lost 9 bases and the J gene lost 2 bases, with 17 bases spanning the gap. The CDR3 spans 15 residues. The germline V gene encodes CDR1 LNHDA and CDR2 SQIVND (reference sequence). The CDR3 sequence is CASLETTGPGNTIYF. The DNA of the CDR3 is TGTGCCAGCCTGGAAACTACAGGGCCTGGAAACACCATATATTTT.

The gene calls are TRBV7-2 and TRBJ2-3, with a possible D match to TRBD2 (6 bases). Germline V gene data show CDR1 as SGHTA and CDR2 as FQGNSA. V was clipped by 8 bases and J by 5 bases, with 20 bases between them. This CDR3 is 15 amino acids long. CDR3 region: CASGRLGRPGDTQYF. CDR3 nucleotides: TGTGCCAGCGGCCGCCTGGGGAGGCCCGGAGATACGCAGTATTTT.

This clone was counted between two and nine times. The CDR3 nucleotides read TGTGCCAGCTCACTTACCCCCACGCCGGCAGATACGCAGTATTTT. Amino acids: CASSLTPTPADTQYF. The chain combines TRBV18 with TRBJ2-3; D is unclear. Trimming cost V 4 bases and J 4 bases, with 15 bases left between them. CDR3 length: 15 amino acids. Germline CDR1 is KGHSH and CDR2 is LQKENI.

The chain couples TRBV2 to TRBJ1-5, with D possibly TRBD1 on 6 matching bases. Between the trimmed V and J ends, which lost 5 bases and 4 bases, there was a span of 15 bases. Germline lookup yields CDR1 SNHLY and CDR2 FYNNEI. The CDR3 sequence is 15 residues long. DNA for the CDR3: TGTGCCAGCAGTTTACAGGGTTGGCAAAATCAGCCCCAGCATTTT. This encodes CASSLQGWQNQPQHF.

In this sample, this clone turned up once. This chain's CDR3 is CASSLAAGTNEKLFF. The DNA of the CDR3 is TGCGCCAGCAGCTTGGCCGCAGGAACTAATGAAAAACTGTTTTTT. The chain links TRBV5-1 to TRBJ1-4; no clear D gene. Trimming took 0 bases from V and 1 from J, leaving 7 bases between them. CDR1 and CDR2 from the germline V gene are SGHRS and YFSETQ. The CDR3 runs to 15 residues.

The CDR3 sequence is CASSQDRRMQYF. CDR3 DNA sequence: TGTGCCAGCAGCCAAGACCGGAGGATGCAGTACTTC. The chain joins TRBV3-1 (or the pseudogene TRBV3-2) to TRBJ2-7, with D possibly being TRBD2 (5 bases). The CDR3 has 12 amino acids. From germline, CDR1 is LGHDT and CDR2 YNNKEL (reference sequence). Between the trimmed V and J ends, which lost 0 bases and 9 bases, there was a span of 9 bases.

CDR3 nucleotides: TGTGCCAGCAGCGTACATCCCAACTCTGGAAACACCATATATTTT. Residues: CASSVHPNSGNTIYF. The chain uses TRBV9 and TRBJ1-3; D remains unclear. The CDR3 runs 15 residues. Trimming took off 1 base at V and 0 bases at J, with 8 bases between the two ends. The V gene's germline CDR1 is SGDLS and CDR2 YYNGEE.

The chain's CDR3 is CAGGVSSYNEQFF. The CDR3 region has the DNA TGTGCCGGCGGGGTCAGCTCCTACAATGAGCAGTTCTTC. The chain employs TRBV30 and TRBJ2-1, with D possibly being TRBD2 (6 bases). Trimming removed 8 bases from V and 0 bases from J, with 11 bases in between. Germline CDR1 GTSNPN, CDR2 SVGIG (reference sequence). The CDR3 runs 13 residues.

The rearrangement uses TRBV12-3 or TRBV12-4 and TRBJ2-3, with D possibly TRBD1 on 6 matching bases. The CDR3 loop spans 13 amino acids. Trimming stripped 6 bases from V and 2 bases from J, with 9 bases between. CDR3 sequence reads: CASRRTVTDTQYF. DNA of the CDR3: TGTGCCAGCAGGCGGACAGTCACAGATACGCAGTATTTT.

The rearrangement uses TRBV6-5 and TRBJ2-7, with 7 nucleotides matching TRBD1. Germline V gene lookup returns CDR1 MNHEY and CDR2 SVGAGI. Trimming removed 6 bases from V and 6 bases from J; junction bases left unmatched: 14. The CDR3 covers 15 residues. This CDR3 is CASRPNRGPFSEQYF. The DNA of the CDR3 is TGTGCCAGCAGGCCCAACAGGGGCCCCTTCTCCGAGCAGTACTTC.

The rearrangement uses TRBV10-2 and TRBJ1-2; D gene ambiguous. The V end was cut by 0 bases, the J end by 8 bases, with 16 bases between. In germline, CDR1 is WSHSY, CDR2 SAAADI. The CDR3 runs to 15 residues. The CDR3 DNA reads TGCGCCAGCAGTGAGTCTAGCACGGCCCCGAGGGGCTACACCTTC. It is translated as CASSESSTAPRGYTF.

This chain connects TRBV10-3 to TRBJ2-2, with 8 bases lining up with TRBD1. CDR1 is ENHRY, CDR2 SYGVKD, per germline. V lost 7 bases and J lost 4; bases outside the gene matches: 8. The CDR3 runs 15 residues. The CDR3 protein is CAIKRGDRITGELFF. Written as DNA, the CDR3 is TGTGCCATCAAGAGAGGGGACAGGATCACCGGGGAGCTGTTTTTT.

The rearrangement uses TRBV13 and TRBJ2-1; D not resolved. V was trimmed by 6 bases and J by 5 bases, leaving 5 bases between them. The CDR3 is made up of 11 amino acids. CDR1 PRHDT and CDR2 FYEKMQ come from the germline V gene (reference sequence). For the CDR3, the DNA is TGTGCCAGCAGGGGCCACAATGAGCAGTTCTTC. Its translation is CASRGHNEQFF.

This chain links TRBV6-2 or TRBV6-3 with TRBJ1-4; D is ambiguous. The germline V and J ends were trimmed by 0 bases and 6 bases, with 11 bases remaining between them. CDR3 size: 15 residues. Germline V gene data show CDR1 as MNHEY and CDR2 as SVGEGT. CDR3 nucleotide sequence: TGTGCCAGCAGTTACTCTTGGGCTTCGGATGAAAAACTGTTTTTT. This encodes CASSYSWASDEKLFF.

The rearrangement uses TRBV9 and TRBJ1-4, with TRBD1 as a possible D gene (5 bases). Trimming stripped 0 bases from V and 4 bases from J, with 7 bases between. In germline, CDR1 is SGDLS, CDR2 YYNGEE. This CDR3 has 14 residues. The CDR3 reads CASSVGGVNEKLFF. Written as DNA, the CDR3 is TGTGCCAGCAGCGTAGGGGGGGTTAATGAAAAACTGTTTTTT.

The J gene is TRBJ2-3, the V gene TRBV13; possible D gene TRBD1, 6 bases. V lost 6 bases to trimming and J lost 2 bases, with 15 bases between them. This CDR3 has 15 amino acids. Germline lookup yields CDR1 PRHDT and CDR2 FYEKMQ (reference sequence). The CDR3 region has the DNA TGTGCCAGCAGTTCCCTCGGACAGACCACAGATACGCAGTATTTT. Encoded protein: CASSSLGQTTDTQYF.

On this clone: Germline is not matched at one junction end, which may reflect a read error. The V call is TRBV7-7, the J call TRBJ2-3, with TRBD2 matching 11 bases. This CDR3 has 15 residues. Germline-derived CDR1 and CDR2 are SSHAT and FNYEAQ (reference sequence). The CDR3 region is CASSFSGGAADTQYF. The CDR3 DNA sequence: TGTGCTAGCAGCTTTAGCGGGGGGGCGGCAGATACGCAGTATTTT.

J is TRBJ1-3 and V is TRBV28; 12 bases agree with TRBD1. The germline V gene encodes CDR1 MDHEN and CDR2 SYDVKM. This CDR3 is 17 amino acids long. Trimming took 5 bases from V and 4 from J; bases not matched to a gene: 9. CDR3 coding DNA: TGTGCCAGCAGTCTAACCGGGACAGGGGGCTCCGGAAACACCATATATTTT. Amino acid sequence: CASSLTGTGGSGNTIYF.

CDR3 in amino acids: CASSEAGVRAGGRTDTQYF. CDR3 sequence (DNA): TGTGCCAGCAGTGAAGCTGGAGTCCGGGCAGGGGGCCGCACAGATACGCAGTATTTT. The rearrangement uses TRBV6-1 and TRBJ2-3; 8 bases line up with TRBD1. Germline lookup yields CDR1 MNHNS and CDR2 SASEGT. The CDR3 loop spans 19 amino acids. The junction had 12 bases not matched to a gene; V was cut back by 0 bases and J by 1 base.

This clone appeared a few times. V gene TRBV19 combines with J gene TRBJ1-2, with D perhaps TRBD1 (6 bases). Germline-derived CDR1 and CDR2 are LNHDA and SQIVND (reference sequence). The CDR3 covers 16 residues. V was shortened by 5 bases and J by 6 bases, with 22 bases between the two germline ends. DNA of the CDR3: TGTGCCAGTAGTGCGTACGCGGCAGGGGAAACGGATGGCTACACCTTC. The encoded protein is CASSAYAAGETDGYTF.

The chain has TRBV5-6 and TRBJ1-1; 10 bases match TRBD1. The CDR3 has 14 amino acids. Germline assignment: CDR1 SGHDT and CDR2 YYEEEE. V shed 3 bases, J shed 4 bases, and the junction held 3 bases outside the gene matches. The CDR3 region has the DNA TGTGCCAGCAGCTGGCGGGACAGGGGCACTGAAGCTTTCTTT. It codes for CASSWRDRGTEAFF.

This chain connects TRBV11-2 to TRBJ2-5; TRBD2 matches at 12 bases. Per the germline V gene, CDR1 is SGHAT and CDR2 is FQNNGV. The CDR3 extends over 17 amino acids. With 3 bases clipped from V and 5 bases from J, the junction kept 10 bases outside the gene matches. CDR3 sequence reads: CASSFAPSGGARETQYF. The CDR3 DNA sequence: TGTGCCAGCAGCTTCGCTCCTAGCGGGGGGGCGAGGGAGACCCAGTACTTC. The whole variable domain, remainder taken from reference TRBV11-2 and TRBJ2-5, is EAGVAQSPRYKIIEKRQSVAFWCNPISGHATLYWYQQILGQGPKLLIQFQNNGVVDDSQLPKDRFSAERLKGVDSTLKIQPAKLEDSAVYLCASSFAPSGGARETQYFGPGTRLLVL.

The CDR3 here is CASSPRTDPTGELFF. In DNA, the CDR3 is TGTGCCAGCAGCCCTCGGACAGATCCAACCGGGGAGCTGTTTTTT. This rearrangement joins TRBV11-3 to TRBJ2-2; D is perhaps TRBD1 (6 bases). The length of the CDR3 is 15 residues. Germline CDR1 is SGHNT and CDR2 is YENEEA. The V gene lost 5 bases and the J gene lost 5 bases, with 15 bases spanning the gap.

CDR3 region: CASSDRLTGGYTEQFF. The CDR3 DNA follows: TGCGCCAGCAGCGATCGCCTGACAGGGGGTTATACTGAGCAGTTCTTC. This chain joins TRBV4-1 and TRBJ2-1, with 9 positions matching TRBD1. The CDR3 has 16 amino acids. With V trimmed by 5 bases and J by 9 bases, 14 bases remained unmatched. Looked up from germline, CDR1 is MGHRA and CDR2 is YSYEKL.

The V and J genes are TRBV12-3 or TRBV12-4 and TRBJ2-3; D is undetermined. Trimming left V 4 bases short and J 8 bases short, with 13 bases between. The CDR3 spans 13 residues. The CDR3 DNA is TGTGCCAGCAGTTCCCCCGGCAGGCTTACGCAGTATTTT. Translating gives CASSSPGRLTQYF.

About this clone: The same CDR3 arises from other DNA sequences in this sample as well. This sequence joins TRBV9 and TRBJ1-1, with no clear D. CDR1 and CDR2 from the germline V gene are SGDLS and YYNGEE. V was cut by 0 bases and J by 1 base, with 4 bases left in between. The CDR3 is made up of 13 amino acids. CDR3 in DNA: TGTGCCAGCAGCGTAGGCAGGAACACTGAAGCTTTCTTT. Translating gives CASSVGRNTEAFF.